This T cell receptor (beta chain) appears in the sequencing data of a study of blood T cell repertoires in COVID-19. About the research overall: COVID-19 samples, acute and convalescent, were from the United States, Italy and Spain. In each case, the material was cDNA or gDNA derived from T cells, B-cell-depleted T cells, or PBMCs.

Trimming stripped 6 bases from V and 1 base from J, with 13 bases between. CDR1 and CDR2 (germline): MNHEY, SVGEGT. This CDR3 is 14 amino acids long. Methods used by the authors: Amplified reference gene primers provided the basis for estimating nucleated cell counts. Sequencing was performed with immunoSEQ multiplex PCR; in TCRdb, only in-frame clones are kept and a portion is missing. That table is the source of V, J and clone size, and D and trimming were worked out from the DNA. The table includes fewer than 110,000 clones, roughly 85% detected once. This clone was found a few times. This TCR was sampled from a man aged 45-65 years in a cohort sampled during active COVID-19. The source material was peripheral blood. This chain uses TRBV6-2 or TRBV6-3 with TRBJ2-7; D perhaps matches TRBD1 (6 bases). Here the CDR3 DNA reads TGTGCCAGCAGCCTTACGACAGGATCCTACGAGCAGTACTTC. Translation: CASSLTTGSYEQYF.